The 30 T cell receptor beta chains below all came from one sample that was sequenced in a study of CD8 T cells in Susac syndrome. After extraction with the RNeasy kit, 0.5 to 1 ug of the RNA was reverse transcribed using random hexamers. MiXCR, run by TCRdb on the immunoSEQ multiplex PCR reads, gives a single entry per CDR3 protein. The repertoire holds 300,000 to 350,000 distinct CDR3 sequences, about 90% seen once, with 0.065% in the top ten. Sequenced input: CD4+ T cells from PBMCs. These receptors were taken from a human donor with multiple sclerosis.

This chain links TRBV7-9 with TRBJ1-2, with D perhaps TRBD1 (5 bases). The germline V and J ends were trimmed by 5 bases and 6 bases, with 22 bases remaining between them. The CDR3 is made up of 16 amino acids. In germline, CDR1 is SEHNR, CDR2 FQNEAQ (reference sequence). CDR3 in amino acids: CASSLGTSRRINGYTF. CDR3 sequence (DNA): TGTGCCAGCAGCCTCGGGACCTCCAGGAGAATCAATGGCTACACCTTC.

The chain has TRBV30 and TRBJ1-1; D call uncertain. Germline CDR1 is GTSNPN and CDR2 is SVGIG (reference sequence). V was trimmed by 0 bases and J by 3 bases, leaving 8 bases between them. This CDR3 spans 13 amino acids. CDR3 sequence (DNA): TGTGCCTGGAGTGTACAAATTGACACTGAAGCTTTCTTT. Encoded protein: CAWSVQIDTEAFF.

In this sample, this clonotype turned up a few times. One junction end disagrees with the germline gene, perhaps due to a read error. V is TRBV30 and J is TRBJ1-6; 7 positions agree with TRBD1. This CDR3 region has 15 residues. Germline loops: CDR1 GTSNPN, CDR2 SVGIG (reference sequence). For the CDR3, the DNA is TGTGCCTGGAGTGGCCCGGGACAGTATAATTCCCCCCTCCACTTT. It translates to CAWSGPGQYNSPLHF.

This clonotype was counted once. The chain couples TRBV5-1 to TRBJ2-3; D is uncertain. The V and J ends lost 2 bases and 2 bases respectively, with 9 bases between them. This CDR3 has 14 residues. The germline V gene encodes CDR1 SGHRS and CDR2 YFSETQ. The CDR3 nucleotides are TGCGCCAGCAGCTTAGGTCAGACCACAGATACGCAGTATTTT. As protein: CASSLGQTTDTQYF.

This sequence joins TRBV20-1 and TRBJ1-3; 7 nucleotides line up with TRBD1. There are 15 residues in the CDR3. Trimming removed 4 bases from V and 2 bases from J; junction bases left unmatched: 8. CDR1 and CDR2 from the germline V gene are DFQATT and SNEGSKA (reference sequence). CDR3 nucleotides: TGCAGTGCTAACAGGGGAGACCCCACTGGAAACACCATATATTTT. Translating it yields CSANRGDPTGNTIYF.

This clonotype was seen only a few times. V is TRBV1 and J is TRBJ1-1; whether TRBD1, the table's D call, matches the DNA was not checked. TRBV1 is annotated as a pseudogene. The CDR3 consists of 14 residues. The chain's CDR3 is CTSSPHLGRTEAFF. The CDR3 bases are TGCACCAGCAGCCCCCACCTAGGGCGAACTGAAGCTTTCTTT.

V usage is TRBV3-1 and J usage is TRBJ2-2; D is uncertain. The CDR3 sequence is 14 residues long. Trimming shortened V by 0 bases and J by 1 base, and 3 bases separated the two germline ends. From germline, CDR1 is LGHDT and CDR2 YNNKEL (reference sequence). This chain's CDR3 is CASSQDMNTGELFF. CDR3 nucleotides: TGTGCCAGCAGCCAAGATATGAACACCGGGGAGCTGTTTTTT.

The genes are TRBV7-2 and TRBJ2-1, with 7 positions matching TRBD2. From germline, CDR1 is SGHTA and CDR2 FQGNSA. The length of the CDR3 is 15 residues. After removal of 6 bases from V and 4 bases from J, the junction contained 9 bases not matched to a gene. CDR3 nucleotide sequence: TGTGCCAGCAGTTCCGGCGGGAGTGGATACAATGAGCAGTTCTTC. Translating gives CASSSGGSGYNEQFF.

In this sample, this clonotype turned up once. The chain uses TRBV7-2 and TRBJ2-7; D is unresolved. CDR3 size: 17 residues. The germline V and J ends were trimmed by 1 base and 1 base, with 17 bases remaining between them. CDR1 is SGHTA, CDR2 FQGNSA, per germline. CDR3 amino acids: CASSLGPPGQQSYEQYF. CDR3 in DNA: TGTGCCAGCAGCTTAGGTCCCCCCGGGCAGCAATCCTACGAGCAGTACTTC.

CDR3 in amino acids: CASSLGEKHIQYF. For the CDR3, the DNA is TGTGCCAGCAGCTTAGGGGAAAAACACATTCAGTACTTC. J is TRBJ2-4 and V is TRBV7-2; D ambiguous. Germline CDR1 SGHTA, CDR2 FQGNSA. Trimming removed 1 base from V and 8 bases from J, with 9 bases in between. The CDR3 runs 13 residues.

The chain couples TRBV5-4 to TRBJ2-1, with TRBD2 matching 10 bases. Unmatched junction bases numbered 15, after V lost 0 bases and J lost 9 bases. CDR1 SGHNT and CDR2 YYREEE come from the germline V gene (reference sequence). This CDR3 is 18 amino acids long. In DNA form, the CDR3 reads TGTGCCAGCAGCTTGGTTAGTCTAGCGGGAGACTTTCGCGTTGAGCAGTTCTTC. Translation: CASSLVSLAGDFRVEQFF.

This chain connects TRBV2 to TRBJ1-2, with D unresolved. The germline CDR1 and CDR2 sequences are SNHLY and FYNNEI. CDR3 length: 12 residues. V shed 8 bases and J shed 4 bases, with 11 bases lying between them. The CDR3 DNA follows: TGTGCCAGCGGGGTTGCGGGCTATGGCTACACCTTC. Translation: CASGVAGYGYTF. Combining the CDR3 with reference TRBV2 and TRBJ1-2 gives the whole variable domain EPEVTQTPSHQVTQMGQEVILRCVPISNHLYFYWYRQILGQKVEFLVSFYNNEISEKSEIFDDQFSVERPDGSNFTLKIRSTKLEDSAMYFCASGVAGYGYTFGSGTRLTVV.

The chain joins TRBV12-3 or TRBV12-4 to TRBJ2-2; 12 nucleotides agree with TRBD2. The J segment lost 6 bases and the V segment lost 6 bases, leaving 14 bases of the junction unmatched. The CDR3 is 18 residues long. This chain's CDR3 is CASRFPSGGARRAGELFF. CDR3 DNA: TGTGCCAGCAGATTCCCTAGCGGGGGGGCCCGTAGAGCCGGGGAGCTGTTTTTT.

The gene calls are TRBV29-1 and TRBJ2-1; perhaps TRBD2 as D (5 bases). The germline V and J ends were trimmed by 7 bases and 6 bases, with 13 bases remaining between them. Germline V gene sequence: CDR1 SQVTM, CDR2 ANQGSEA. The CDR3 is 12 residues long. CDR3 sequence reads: CSAAEGGNEQFF. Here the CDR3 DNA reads TGCAGCGCCGCCGAAGGAGGCAATGAGCAGTTCTTC.

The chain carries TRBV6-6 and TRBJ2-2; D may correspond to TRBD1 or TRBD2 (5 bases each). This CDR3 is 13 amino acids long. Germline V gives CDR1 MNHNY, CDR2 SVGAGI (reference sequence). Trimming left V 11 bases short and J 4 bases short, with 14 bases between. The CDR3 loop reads CAARGAGTGELFF. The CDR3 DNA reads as TGTGCCGCCCGAGGGGCCGGCACCGGGGAGCTGTTTTTT.

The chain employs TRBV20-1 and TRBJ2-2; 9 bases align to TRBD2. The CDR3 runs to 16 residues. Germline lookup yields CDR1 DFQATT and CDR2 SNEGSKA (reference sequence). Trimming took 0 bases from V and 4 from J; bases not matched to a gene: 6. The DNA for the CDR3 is TGCAGTGCTAGAGATCCAGCGGGAGGAGGCACCGGGGAGCTGTTTTTT. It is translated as CSARDPAGGGTGELFF.

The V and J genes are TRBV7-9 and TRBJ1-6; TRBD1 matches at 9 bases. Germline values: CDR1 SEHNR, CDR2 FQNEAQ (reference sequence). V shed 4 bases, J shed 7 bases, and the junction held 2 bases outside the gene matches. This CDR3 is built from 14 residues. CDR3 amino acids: CASSSQGANSPLHF. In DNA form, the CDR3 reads TGTGCCAGCAGCTCACAGGGGGCAAATTCACCCCTCCACTTT.

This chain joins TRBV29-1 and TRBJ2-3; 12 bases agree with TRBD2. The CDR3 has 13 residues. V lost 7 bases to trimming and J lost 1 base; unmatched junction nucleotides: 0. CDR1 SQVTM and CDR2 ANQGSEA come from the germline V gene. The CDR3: CSGLAGGTDTQYF. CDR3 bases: TGCAGCGGACTAGCGGGAGGCACAGATACGCAGTATTTT.

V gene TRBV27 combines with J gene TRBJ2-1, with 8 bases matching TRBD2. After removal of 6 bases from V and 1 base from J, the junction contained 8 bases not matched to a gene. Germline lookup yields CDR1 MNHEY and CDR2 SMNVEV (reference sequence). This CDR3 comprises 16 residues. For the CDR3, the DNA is TGTGCCAGCAGGAGCGCCGGACTAGCATCCTACAATGAGCAGTTCTTC. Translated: CASRSAGLASYNEQFF.

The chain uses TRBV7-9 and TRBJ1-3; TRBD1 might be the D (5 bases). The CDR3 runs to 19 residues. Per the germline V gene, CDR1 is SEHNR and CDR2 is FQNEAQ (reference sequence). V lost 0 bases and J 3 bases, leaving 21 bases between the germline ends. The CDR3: CASSLALQGGLEFGNTIYF. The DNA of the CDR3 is TGTGCCAGCAGCTTAGCTCTCCAGGGTGGATTGGAATTTGGAAACACCATATATTTT. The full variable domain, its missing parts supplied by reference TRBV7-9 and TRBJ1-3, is DTGVSQNPRHKITKRGQNVTFRCDPISEHNRLYWYRQTLGQGPEFLTYFQNEAQLEKSRLLSDRFSAERPKGSFSTLEIQRTEQGDSAMYLCASSLALQGGLEFGNTIYFGEGSWLTVV.

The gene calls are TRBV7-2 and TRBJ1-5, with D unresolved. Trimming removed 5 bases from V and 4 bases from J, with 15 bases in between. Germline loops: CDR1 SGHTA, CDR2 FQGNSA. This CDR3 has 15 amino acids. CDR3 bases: TGTGCCAGCAGCCCCCAGTGGGCCCCTAATCAGCCCCAGCATTTT. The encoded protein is CASSPQWAPNQPQHF.

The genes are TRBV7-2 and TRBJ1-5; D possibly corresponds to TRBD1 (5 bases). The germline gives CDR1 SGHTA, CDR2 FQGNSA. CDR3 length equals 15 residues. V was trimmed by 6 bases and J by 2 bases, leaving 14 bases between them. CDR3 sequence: CASSVRGGGNQPQHF. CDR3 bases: TGTGCCAGCAGTGTGAGGGGCGGCGGCAATCAGCCCCAGCATTTT.

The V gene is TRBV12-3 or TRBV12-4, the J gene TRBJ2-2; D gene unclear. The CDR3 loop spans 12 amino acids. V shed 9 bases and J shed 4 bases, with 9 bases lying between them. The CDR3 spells CASTSLTGELFF. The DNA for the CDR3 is TGTGCCAGTACCTCCCTCACCGGGGAGCTGTTTTTT.

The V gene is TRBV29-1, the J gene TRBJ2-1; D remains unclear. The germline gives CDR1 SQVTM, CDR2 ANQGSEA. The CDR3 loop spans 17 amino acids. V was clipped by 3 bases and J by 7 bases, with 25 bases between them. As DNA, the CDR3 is TGCAGCGTTGAGGTCGGAAGGGCAGTCCTCCTGGGGAATGAGCAGTTCTTC. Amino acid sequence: CSVEVGRAVLLGNEQFF.

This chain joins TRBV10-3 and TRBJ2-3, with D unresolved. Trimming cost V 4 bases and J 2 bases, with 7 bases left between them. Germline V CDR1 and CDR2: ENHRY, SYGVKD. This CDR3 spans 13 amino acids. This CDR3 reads CAISGQSTDTQYF. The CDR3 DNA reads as TGTGCCATCAGTGGCCAATCCACAGATACGCAGTATTTT.

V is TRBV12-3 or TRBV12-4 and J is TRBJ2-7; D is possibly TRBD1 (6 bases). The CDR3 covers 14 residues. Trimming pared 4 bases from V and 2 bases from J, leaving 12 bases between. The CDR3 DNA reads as TGTGCCAGCAGTTCAGGGGCAGGAGCCTACGAGCAGTACTTC. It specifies CASSSGAGAYEQYF.

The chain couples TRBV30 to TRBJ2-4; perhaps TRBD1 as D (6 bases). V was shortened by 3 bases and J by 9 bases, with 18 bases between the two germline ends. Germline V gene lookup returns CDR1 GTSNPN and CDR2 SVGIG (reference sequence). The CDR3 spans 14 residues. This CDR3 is CAWRTPGRGGIQYF. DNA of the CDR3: TGTGCCTGGAGGACACCGGGGAGAGGGGGCATTCAGTACTTC.

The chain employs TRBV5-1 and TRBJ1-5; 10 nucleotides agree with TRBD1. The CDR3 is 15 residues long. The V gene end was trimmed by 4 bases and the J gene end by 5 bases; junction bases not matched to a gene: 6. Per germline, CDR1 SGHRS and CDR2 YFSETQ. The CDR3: CASSPSGTGDQPQHF. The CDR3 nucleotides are TGCGCCAGCAGCCCCTCCGGGACAGGGGATCAGCCCCAGCATTTT.

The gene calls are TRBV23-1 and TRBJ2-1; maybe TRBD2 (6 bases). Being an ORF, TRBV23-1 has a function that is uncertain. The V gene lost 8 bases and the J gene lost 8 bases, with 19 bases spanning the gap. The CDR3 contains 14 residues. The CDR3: CASVPRPPGDEQFF. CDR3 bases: TGCGCCAGCGTCCCGCGGCCACCGGGGGATGAGCAGTTCTTC.

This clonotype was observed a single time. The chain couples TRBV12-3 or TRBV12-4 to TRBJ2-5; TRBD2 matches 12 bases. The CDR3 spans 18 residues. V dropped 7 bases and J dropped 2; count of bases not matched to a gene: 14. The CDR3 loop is CASTPTLGLAGGQETQYF. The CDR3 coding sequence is TGTGCCAGCACTCCTACCTTGGGGCTAGCGGGAGGGCAAGAGACCCAGTACTTC.